One sample yielded the 6 T cell receptor beta chains listed below, sequenced in a study of cytomegalovirus exposure and HLA in healthy donors. Primers: 60 Vbeta forward and 13 Jbeta reverse. Clones were read by immunoSEQ multiplex PCR, and TCRdb kept only the in-frame ones, dropping some. This sample's table has about 140,000 clones. The source material was PBMCs. Receptors originate from a woman between 18 and 29 years old in good health and CMV-seronegative.

V usage is TRBV7-3 and J usage is TRBJ2-7; possible D gene TRBD1, 7 bases. CDR3 length: 14 amino acids. Deletions cut 0 bases from V and 10 bases from J, with 16 bases between. From germline, CDR1 is SGHTA and CDR2 FQGTGA. CDR3 region: CASSLTFAGGTQYV. Written as DNA, the CDR3 is TGTGCCAGCAGCTTAACGTTCGCAGGGGGGACACAGTACGTC.

The rearrangement joins TRBV4-1 to TRBJ2-1; D ambiguous. Germline-derived CDR1 and CDR2 are MGHRA and YSYEKL. The CDR3 is made up of 17 amino acids. V lost 0 bases and J lost 2, with 14 bases in between. For the CDR3, the DNA is TGCGCCAGCAGCCAAGATAATCTAGGTAGAACCTACAATGAGCAGTTCTTC. Translated, it gives CASSQDNLGRTYNEQFF.

The genes are TRBV28 and TRBJ2-7, with 7 bases aligning to TRBD1. The CDR3 totals 14 residues. V shed 6 bases and J 4 bases; nucleotides not matched to a gene: 9. CDR1 and CDR2 from the germline V gene are MDHEN and SYDVKM. CDR3 protein: CASSTTGTLYEQYV. DNA for the CDR3: TGTGCCAGCAGCACGACAGGGACCTTGTACGAGCAGTACGTC.

V and J are TRBV30 and TRBJ2-1; D is perhaps TRBD2 (5 bases). This CDR3 comprises 12 residues. CDR1 and CDR2 (germline): GTSNPN, SVGIG (reference sequence). Trimming took 4 bases from V and 6 from J, leaving 10 bases between them. CDR3 sequence reads: CAWTSLANEQFF. CDR3 nucleotides: TGTGCCTGGACTAGCCTAGCCAATGAGCAGTTCTTC.

The chain uses TRBV18 and TRBJ1-3; 8 positions agree with TRBD1. From germline, CDR1 is KGHSH and CDR2 LQKENI. Losses at the gene ends were 2 bases for V and 5 bases for J; bases not matched to a gene: 2. The CDR3 runs 14 residues. CDR3 DNA: TGTGCCAGCTCACCAGGACAGGGTCGAAACACCATATATTTT. Residues: CASSPGQGRNTIYF.

The V gene is TRBV6-1, the J gene TRBJ2-5; D might be TRBD2 (5 bases). V shed 4 bases and J shed 2 bases, with 11 bases lying between them. There are 14 residues in the CDR3. Germline loops: CDR1 MNHNS, CDR2 SASEGT. The CDR3: CASSGTLRQETQYF. CDR3 nucleotide sequence: TGTGCCAGCAGTGGGACTCTGAGACAAGAGACCCAGTACTTC.